This entry lists 14 T cell receptor beta chains sequenced from one sample in a study of T cell repertoires in cytomegalovirus infection. TCRdb itself ran the reads through MiXCR, one entry per CDR3 protein. Counted here are nearly 650,000 distinct CDR3 sequences, 20% to 30% occurring once; the ten biggest clones make up roughly 8%. Sequenced sample: CD8+ T cells from PBMCs. The receptors here all came from a human donor in good health (CMV status not recorded). Some clones in this sample may be carry-over from other donors' samples.

Turning to this clonotype: A much larger clone differs by one base, so this may be a read error. This chain joins TRBV29-1 and TRBJ2-1; perhaps TRBD1 as D (6 bases). Germline assignment: CDR1 SQVTM and CDR2 ANQGSEA. The CDR3 contains 14 residues. The V end was cut by 7 bases, the J end by 4 bases, with 17 bases between. For the CDR3, the DNA is TGCAGCGCCGCCGTCGCACAGGGATACAATGAGCAGTTCTTC. Translating gives CSAAVAQGYNEQFF.

Many counts were recorded for this clonotype. This rearrangement joins TRBV7-8 to TRBJ2-5, with TRBD1 matching 7 bases. The ends lost 5 bases at V and 4 bases at J; junction bases unmatched: 13. The CDR3 totals 16 residues. The germline V gene has CDR1 SGHVS and CDR2 FQNEAQ. CDR3 sequence reads: CASSVEGQRLGETQYF. CDR3 in DNA: TGTGCCAGCAGCGTAGAGGGACAGCGACTGGGAGAGACCCAGTACTTC.

This sequence joins TRBV5-3 and TRBJ2-3; 12 nucleotides line up with TRBD2. TRBV5-3 is identified as an open reading frame with a role that is uncertain. This CDR3 region has 18 residues. Trimming removed 8 bases from V and 3 bases from J; junction bases left unmatched: 16. The CDR3 sequence is CASSRTSGILLGTDTQYF. The CDR3 bases are TGTGCCAGCAGTCGGACTAGCGGGATCCTCCTGGGAACAGATACGCAGTATTTT.

As concerns this clonotype: A much larger clone lies one base from this, so it may be a read error. The chain employs TRBV7-6 and TRBJ1-1, with a possible D match to TRBD1 (5 bases). Germline V CDR1 and CDR2: SGHVS, FNYEAQ. The CDR3 covers 14 residues. The CDR3 region is CASSLGEMDTETFF. The CDR3 DNA reads as TGTGCCAGCAGCTTGGGGGAAATGGACACTGAAACTTTCTTT.

This clonotype came up many times. In nucleotides, the CDR3 is TGTGCCAGCAGCCCTTCGGGAGCGGGGGGGCCCTCCTACGAGCAGTACGTC. Encoded protein: CASSPSGAGGPSYEQYV. The V gene is TRBV7-6, the J gene TRBJ2-7; 10 positions agree with TRBD2. The ends lost 5 bases at V and 0 bases at J; junction bases unmatched: 10. Germline assignment: CDR1 SGHVS and CDR2 FNYEAQ. This CDR3 has 17 residues.

In its sample, this clonotype was seen a few times. This sequence joins TRBV7-9 and TRBJ1-2; D might be TRBD1 (5 bases). V lost 6 bases, J lost 2 bases, and 16 bases lay in between. Germline V gene lookup returns CDR1 SEHNR and CDR2 FQNEAQ (reference sequence). The length of the CDR3 is 15 residues. As DNA, the CDR3 is TGTGCCAGCAGTTTCAGTGGGGGGTTAAACTATGGCTACACCTTC. This codes for CASSFSGGLNYGYTF. Filled out from reference TRBV7-9 and TRBJ1-2, the complete variable domain reads DTGVSQNPRHKITKRGQNVTFRCDPISEHNRLYWYRQTLGQGPEFLTYFQNEAQLEKSRLLSDRFSAERPKGSFSTLEIQRTEQGDSAMYLCASSFSGGLNYGYTFGSGTRLTVV.

J is TRBJ2-7 and V is TRBV2; possibly TRBD1 or TRBD2 for D (6 bases each). Trimming left V 7 bases short and J 4 bases short, with 14 bases between. The CDR3 spans 13 residues. Looked up from germline, CDR1 is SNHLY and CDR2 is FYNNEI. The chain's CDR3 is CASIGLGGYEQYV. CDR3 in DNA: TGTGCCAGCATTGGGTTAGGGGGGTACGAGCAGTACGTC.

This clonotype has a handful of counts. The J gene is TRBJ1-2, the V gene TRBV24-1; D gene uncertain. Per the germline V gene, CDR1 is KGHDR and CDR2 is SFDVKD. Trimming cost V 3 bases and J 2 bases, with 18 bases left between them. This CDR3 region has 17 residues. This CDR3 is CATSDHPREGDNYGYTF. The CDR3 nucleotides read TGTGCCACCAGTGATCACCCGAGGGAGGGCGACAACTATGGCTACACCTTC.

This clonotype has a handful of counts. V and J are TRBV7-9 and TRBJ2-1; D possibly corresponds to TRBD1 (6 bases). The CDR3 totals 14 residues. CDR1 is SEHNR, CDR2 FQNEAQ, per germline (reference sequence). V was cut by 5 bases and J by 8 bases, with 16 bases left in between. This chain's CDR3 is CASSHGVGAHEQFF. In DNA, the CDR3 is TGTGCCAGCAGCCACGGGGTGGGGGCCCATGAGCAGTTCTTC.

This clonotype was seen a handful of times. The J gene is TRBJ2-7, the V gene TRBV10-2; 7 bases are shared with TRBD2. V lost 2 bases to trimming and J lost 6 bases; unmatched junction nucleotides: 10. The CDR3 is 15 amino acids. Germline CDR1 reads WSHSY; CDR2 reads SAAADI. For the CDR3, the DNA is TGCGCCAGCAGTGAGCGCGGGGGTCTAGGATCCGAGCAGTACTTC. Translation: CASSERGGLGSEQYF.

V usage is TRBV15 and J usage is TRBJ2-7; TRBD2 agrees at 10 bases. Germline CDR1 reads LNHNV; CDR2 reads YYDKDF (reference sequence). Trimming at V came to 2 bases and at J to 7 bases, leaving 5 bases not matched to a gene. CDR3 length equals 14 residues. CDR3 nucleotides: TGTGCCACCAGCAGACTAGCGGGGGAGGGGGAGCAGTACGTC. It yields the protein CATSRLAGEGEQYV.

In its sample, this clonotype was seen many times. The rearrangement links TRBV28 to TRBJ2-1; D might be TRBD1 (5 bases). The germline V and J ends were trimmed by 2 bases and 14 bases, with 13 bases remaining between them. Germline values: CDR1 MDHEN, CDR2 SYDVKM. The CDR3 has 12 amino acids. The CDR3 protein is CASSLSRVAEFF. The CDR3 DNA reads TGTGCCAGCAGTTTAAGCAGGGTGGCGGAGTTCTTC.

This clonotype appeared a single time. This chain links TRBV14 with TRBJ2-3, with 9 bases aligning to TRBD2. Germline V gene data show CDR1 as SGHDN and CDR2 as FVKESK. The CDR3 is made up of 15 amino acids. Trimming at V came to 5 bases and at J to 2 bases, leaving 5 bases not matched to a gene. DNA for the CDR3: TGTGCCAGCAGCACCCTAGCGGGGCCCACAGATACGCAGTATTTT. The encoded protein is CASSTLAGPTDTQYF.

Regarding this clonotype: Being one base from a much bigger clone, this may be a read error. The chain employs TRBV7-8 and TRBJ2-7; 13 nucleotides match TRBD2. Germline V gives CDR1 SGHVS, CDR2 FQNEAQ. V dropped 5 bases and J dropped 5; count of bases not matched to a gene: 6. The length of the CDR3 is 15 residues. CDR3 protein: CASSIGTSGNHEQYV. DNA for the CDR3: TGTGCCAGCAGCATAGGGACTAGCGGGAACCACGAGCAGTACGTC.